This T cell receptor (beta chain) was observed in a study of shared T cell receptors in the human thymus (dated by TCRdb to the early 2020s). Study-level background: The study examined how the human thymus generates shared, self-reactive T-cell receptor alpha chains.

Comment on this clone: The antigen this receptor binds is unknown. Base qualities are not provided; no much larger clone lies one nucleotide away.

To prepare the library, the immunoSEQ multiplex PCR assay was applied. Drawn from immuneACCESS, this table holds only the in-frame rearrangements with V and J called that TCRdb kept. Clones are partly lost; checked studies trace under half to an unresolved V gene and leave the rest unexplained. Here the sample has 500,000 to 850,000 clones; approximately 87% occur a single time. The ten largest make up roughly 0.0087% of the sample. The junction carries 10 bases between V and J, which are trimmed by 1 base and 3 bases respectively. CDR1 and CDR2 are read off the germline V gene (reference sequence) as SGHNT and YYREEE. Spanning cysteine to phenylalanine, the CDR3 consists of 14 amino acids. Only CDR3 DNA remains: 42 bases, in frame from the first base. This sample also appeared in a second study, on human thymus T cells. Drawing on the second study: Immunologically healthy infants undergoing open corrective cardiac surgery for congenital heart defects in Finland were used as donors. The thymus tissue came from surgical resects taken out during corrective cardiac surgery. V and J gene segment usage appeared biased in both thymic and peripheral blood repertoires. The related research found that thymic TCR repertoires overlapped highly between unrelated individuals. The study used under ten infant thymus samples plus four related peripheral blood samples to characterize TCR alpha and beta repertoires. Donor ages ranged from roughly 6 to 250 days, and the cohort comprised 5 to 7 male and two female infants. Thymocytes were freed from the tissue by mechanical means and kept at -70 degrees C as pellets of roughly 9-30 million cells. Genomic DNA was extracted from frozen cell pellets with a QIAsymphony instrument. The immunoSEQ multiplex PCR assay was used to amplify the TCRB and TCRAD loci from a standardized amount of quality-controlled genomic DNA. The amplicons spanned the V(D)J region and were long enough to cover the CDR3 and allow V and J genes to be identified. The amplicons were sequenced on an Illumina platform via the commercial immunoSEQ service. Primer bias and sequencing errors were corrected using previously described methods, and TCRAD and TCRB definitions followed the IMGT database. The repertoires were analysed using immunoSEQ Analyzer 3.0 and VDJTools for basic statistics, V/J segment usage, diversity estimates, rarefaction and pairwise overlap. Chao1, ChaoE, Efron-Thisted, Shannon and inverse Simpson indices were used to estimate diversity, which was also estimated on datasets down-sampled to the smallest sample. Repertoire overlap was assessed by strict matching of CDR3 nucleotide sequence, V gene and J gene, and clustering was done by Jaccard-based multidimensional scaling. On average, thymus samples gave 800,000 or so unique TCRB clonotypes, whereas blood samples gave about 92,000.

The V gene is TRBV5-4 and the J gene is TRBJ1-1; tentative D gene TRBD1, with 6 bases matching. Sample: thymocytes. The receptor's source is a boy under two years old with a congenital heart defect. Donor details come from another sample of the same person, matched by shared clones. Here is the DNA: TGTGCCAGCAGCTTGCGGGGGGGCTACACTGAAGCTTTCTTT. It encodes CASSLRGGYTEAFF. Outside the CDR3, residues come from the reference TRBV5-4 and TRBJ1-1 proteins, so the full variable domain is: ETGVTQSPTHLIKTRGQQVTLRCSSQSGHNTVSWYQQALGQGPQFIFQYYREEENGRGNFPPRFSGLQFPNYSSELNVNALELDDSALYLCASSLRGGYTEAFFGQGTRLTVV.